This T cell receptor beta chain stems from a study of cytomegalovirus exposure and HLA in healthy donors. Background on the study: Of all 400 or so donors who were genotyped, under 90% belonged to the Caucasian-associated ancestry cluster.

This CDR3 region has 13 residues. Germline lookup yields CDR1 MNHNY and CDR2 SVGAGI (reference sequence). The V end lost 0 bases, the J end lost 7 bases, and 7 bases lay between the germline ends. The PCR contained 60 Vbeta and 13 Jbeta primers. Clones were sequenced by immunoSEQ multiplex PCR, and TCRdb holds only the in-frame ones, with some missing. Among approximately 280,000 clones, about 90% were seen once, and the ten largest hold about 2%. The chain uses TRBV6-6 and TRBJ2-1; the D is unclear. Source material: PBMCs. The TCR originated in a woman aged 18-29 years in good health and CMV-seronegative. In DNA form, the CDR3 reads TGTGCCAGCAGTTACTCGATGCTAAATGAGCAGTTCTTC. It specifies CASSYSMLNEQFF.